This T cell receptor (beta chain) originates from a study of T cell changes during pregnancy in multiple sclerosis. Sequencing was performed with immunoSEQ multiplex PCR; in TCRdb, only in-frame clones are kept and a portion is missing. The sample has roughly 51,000 clones; 94% are singletons. The CDR3 sequence is 16 residues long. The ends lost 3 bases at V and 8 bases at J; junction bases unmatched: 13. The germline V gene has CDR1 SEHNR and CDR2 FQNEAQ (reference sequence). The genes are TRBV7-9 and TRBJ2-1, with 7 bases fitting TRBD1. This clonotype was sampled from a female donor with multiple sclerosis, enrolled in a pregnancy study. Sequencing used CD8+ T cells from peripheral blood mononuclear cells, obtained before pregnancy. Here the CDR3 DNA reads TGTGCCAGCAGCTTGGAGATAGGGGGCGAGGTGGATGAGCAGTTCTTC. Translated, it gives CASSLEIGGEVDEQFF.